Only a few counts were recorded for the clone carrying this TCR delta chain. A single base is all that separates this from a far larger clone, so a read error is likely. TCRdb re-called the RT-PCR reads using CATT. The sample comprises 1,300 to 1,500 delta-chain clones, under 15% of which are singletons, and roughly 60% rests with the top ten. This sample was taken from a study of gamma-delta T cells after stem cell transplantation. CDR1 is TSWWSYY, CDR2 QGS, per germline. The V gene lost 6 bases and the J gene lost 9 bases, with 14 bases spanning the gap. CDR3 length: 12 amino acids. Input material: gamma-delta T cells. This TCR derives from a human donor. It is not recorded whose cells these are; they may come from a transplant donor. The chain is built from TRDV1 and TRDJ1; no definite D call. CDR3 in DNA: TGTGCTCTTGGTCTATTCCCCCTTGAACTCATCTTT. This gives the protein CALGLFPLELIF.